Listed below are T cell receptor beta chains from one sample, sequenced in a study of PD-1 blockade in classical Hodgkin lymphoma. The assay was immunoSEQ multiplex PCR, and TCRdb's table has in-frame clones only and misses some. The repertoire holds approximately 31,000 clones, with about 80% as singletons. The sequences come from CD4+ T cells from blood, collected before the fourth cycle of nivolumab. Receptors were obtained from a human donor with classical Hodgkin lymphoma. The CDR3 runs from the conserved cysteine through the conserved F or W. A D gene is named only where the DNA matches it firmly. Clone size is shown for a subset of rows, as once, few, many or a class of expanded clone.

CDR3 length: 15; V gene: TRBV6-6; J gene: TRBJ2-7; clone size: -; D gene: -; CDR3 protein: CASSYLGLVSHEQYF; CDR3 DNA: TGTGCCAGCAGTTACCTAGGCCTAGTTTCCCACGAGCAGTACTTC
CDR3 length: 15; V gene: TRBV2; J gene: TRBJ1-3; clone size: -; D gene: -; CDR3 protein: CASSPPGISGNTIYF; CDR3 DNA: TGTGCCAGCTCTCCCCCAGGGATCTCTGGAAACACCATATATTTT
CDR3 length: 15; V gene: TRBV7-2; J gene: TRBJ2-5; clone size: -; D gene: -; CDR3 protein: CASSSPGTQRETQYF; CDR3 DNA: TGTGCCAGCAGTTCCCCCGGGACCCAAAGAGAGACCCAGTACTTC
CDR3 length: 14; V gene: TRBV10-3; J gene: TRBJ1-1; clone size: -; D gene: -; CDR3 protein: CAISEWPGYGEAFF; CDR3 DNA: TGTGCCATCAGTGAGTGGCCAGGGTATGGTGAAGCTTTCTTT
CDR3 length: 13; V gene: TRBV2; J gene: TRBJ1-2; clone size: once; D gene: TRBD1; CDR3 protein: CASTGQVILLGTF; CDR3 DNA: TGTGCCAGCACAGGACAGGTGATACTATTGGGGACCTTC
CDR3 length: 16; V gene: TRBV5-5; J gene: TRBJ1-2; clone size: -; D gene: TRBD1; CDR3 protein: CASSRPWTGGADGYTF; CDR3 DNA: TGTGCCAGCAGCCGCCCCTGGACAGGGGGCGCCGATGGCTACACCTTC
CDR3 length: 13; V gene: TRBV27; J gene: TRBJ1-1; clone size: -; D gene: -; CDR3 protein: CATLTPGNTEAFF; CDR3 DNA: TGTGCCACACTGACACCAGGGAACACTGAAGCTTTCTTT
CDR3 length: 15; V gene: TRBV27; J gene: TRBJ1-2; clone size: -; D gene: TRBD1; CDR3 protein: CASRVTGGAAYGYTF; CDR3 DNA: TGTGCCAGTCGGGTTACAGGGGGTGCGGCTTATGGCTACACCTTC
CDR3 length: 16; V gene: TRBV15; J gene: TRBJ1-6; clone size: -; D gene: -; CDR3 protein: CATSPGGNRYNSPLHF; CDR3 DNA: TGTGCCACCAGCCCAGGCGGCAACAGGTATAATTCACCCCTCCACTTT
CDR3 length: 14; V gene: TRBV6-5; J gene: TRBJ2-1; clone size: -; D gene: -; CDR3 protein: CASSYLGSEDEQFF; CDR3 DNA: TGTGCCAGCAGTTACTTGGGGTCCGAAGATGAGCAGTTCTTC
CDR3 length: 16; V gene: TRBV5-4; J gene: TRBJ2-2; clone size: few; D gene: TRBD1; CDR3 protein: CASSYSLGQSTGELFF; CDR3 DNA: TGTGCCAGCAGCTATAGCCTGGGACAGAGTACCGGGGAGCTGTTTTTT
CDR3 length: 15; V gene: TRBV5-1; J gene: TRBJ1-4; clone size: -; D gene: -; CDR3 protein: CASSLAPGGNEKLFF; CDR3 DNA: TGCGCCAGCAGCTTGGCCCCAGGCGGAAATGAAAAACTGTTTTTT
CDR3 length: 14; V gene: TRBV7-8; J gene: TRBJ1-1; clone size: -; D gene: -; CDR3 protein: CASSLFDRRIEAFF; CDR3 DNA: TGTGCCAGCAGCTTATTCGACAGAAGGATTGAAGCTTTCTTT
CDR3 length: 14; V gene: TRBV7-2; J gene: TRBJ1-1; clone size: -; D gene: -; CDR3 protein: CASSYQGGGTEAFF; CDR3 DNA: TGTGCCAGCAGCTACCAGGGTGGAGGTACTGAAGCTTTCTTT
CDR3 length: 11; V gene: TRBV6-5; J gene: TRBJ2-7; clone size: few; D gene: -; CDR3 protein: CASRRSGQQYF; CDR3 DNA: TGTGCCAGCAGGAGGTCGGGACAGCAGTACTTC
CDR3 length: 14; V gene: TRBV7-2; J gene: TRBJ1-3; clone size: -; D gene: -; CDR3 protein: CASRPAPLGNTIYF; CDR3 DNA: TGTGCCAGCAGACCGGCCCCTCTGGGAAACACCATATATTTT
CDR3 length: 14; V gene: TRBV27; J gene: TRBJ2-7; clone size: -; D gene: -; CDR3 protein: CASSPGPVPYEQYF; CDR3 DNA: TGTGCCAGCAGCCCCGGCCCAGTCCCCTACGAGCAGTACTTC
CDR3 length: 14; V gene: TRBV7-9; J gene: TRBJ1-2; clone size: few; D gene: -; CDR3 protein: CASSPDTANYGYTF; CDR3 DNA: TGTGCCAGCAGCCCCGACACCGCTAACTATGGCTACACCTTC
CDR3 length: 12; V gene: TRBV11-2; J gene: TRBJ2-2; clone size: -; D gene: -; CDR3 protein: CASSLGAGELFF; CDR3 DNA: TGTGCCAGCAGCTTAGGGGCCGGGGAGCTGTTTTTT
CDR3 length: 14; V gene: TRBV6-5; J gene: TRBJ1-3; clone size: -; D gene: -; CDR3 protein: CASRRVDSGNTIYF; CDR3 DNA: TGTGCCAGCAGGAGAGTAGACTCTGGAAACACCATATATTTT
CDR3 length: 15; V gene: TRBV10-1; J gene: TRBJ1-3; clone size: -; D gene: TRBD1; CDR3 protein: CASSLQGVFGNTIYF; CDR3 DNA: TGCGCCAGCAGTTTGCAGGGGGTCTTTGGAAACACCATATATTTT
CDR3 length: 15; V gene: TRBV7-8; J gene: TRBJ1-6; clone size: -; D gene: -; CDR3 protein: CASSPGRTLDSPLHF; CDR3 DNA: TGTGCCAGCAGTCCCGGCAGAACTCTGGATTCACCCCTCCACTTT
CDR3 length: 14; V gene: TRBV19; J gene: TRBJ2-7; clone size: -; D gene: TRBD1; CDR3 protein: CASSMTGGAYEQYF; CDR3 DNA: TGTGCCAGTAGTATGACAGGGGGGGCTTACGAGCAGTACTTC
CDR3 length: 13; V gene: TRBV5-5; J gene: TRBJ2-7; clone size: -; D gene: TRBD1; CDR3 protein: CASSFDRAYEQYF; CDR3 DNA: TGTGCCAGCAGTTTTGACAGGGCCTACGAGCAGTACTTC